These 30 T cell receptor beta chains came from one sample sequenced in a study of blood T cells in healthy people across ages. Combining a sample-barcoded 5' primer with a J-beta primer mix, a second PCR ran for about 6 to 11 cycles. In TCRdb, the 5' RACE reads were re-called with MiXCR into one record per CDR3 protein. The data contain more than 1,000,000 distinct CDR3 sequences, 20% to 25% of them singletons. The sample also formed part of further work on T cells of mothers and their children.

Sequencing was carried out using blood. The receptors come from a girl aged 2 to 9 in good health.

In this sample, this clonotype turned up a few times. The V gene is TRBV7-6, the J gene TRBJ2-7, with D possibly being TRBD1 (6 bases). V lost 2 bases and J 6 bases, leaving 8 bases between the germline ends. There are 12 residues in the CDR3. Germline V gives CDR1 SGHVS, CDR2 FNYEAQ. The CDR3: CASSLRGGEQYF. The CDR3 bases are TGTGCCAGCAGCTTACGAGGGGGCGAGCAGTACTTC.

This chain connects TRBV2 to TRBJ2-2; 10 positions match TRBD2. V dropped 5 bases and J dropped 0; count of bases not matched to a gene: 3. The CDR3 extends over 16 amino acids. Germline V gives CDR1 SNHLY, CDR2 FYNNEI. In nucleotides, the CDR3 is TGTGCCAGCAGTAGACTAGCGGGTCCGAACACCGGGGAGCTGTTTTTT. The encoded protein is CASSRLAGPNTGELFF.

This clonotype was seen more than once but under ten times. The chain couples TRBV7-9 to TRBJ2-5; D may be TRBD1 (5 bases). Gene TRBJ2-7 matches the end of the DNA better, so the J call may be wrong. This CDR3 is built from 15 residues. Germline V gene sequence: CDR1 SEHNR, CDR2 FQNEAQ (reference sequence). DNA of the CDR3: TGTGCCAGCAGCTCGACAGAGAGCAAAGCCTACGAGCAGTACTTC. It is translated as CASSSTESKAYEQYF.

This chain uses TRBV7-8 with TRBJ1-2, with TRBD1 as a possible D gene (6 bases). V was trimmed by 5 bases and J by 4 bases, leaving 11 bases between them. The CDR3 sequence is 13 residues long. Germline V gene data show CDR1 as SGHVS and CDR2 as FQNEAQ. The CDR3 coding sequence is TGTGCCAGCAGCGTACAGGGTGGCTATGGCTACACCTTC. It yields the protein CASSVQGGYGYTF.

This clonotype is a singleton in its sample. The chain carries TRBV29-1 and TRBJ2-3, with 7 bases that match TRBD2. CDR1 and CDR2 (germline): SQVTM, ANQGSEA. The CDR3 is made up of 13 amino acids. Trimming cost V 3 bases and J 4 bases; bases outside gene matches: 4. As DNA, the CDR3 is TGCAGCGTTGATGGCGGACTAGCAGATACGCAGTATTTT. Residues: CSVDGGLADTQYF.

This clonotype has a handful of counts. CDR3 sequence reads: CASSILDRVDPYGYTF. For the CDR3, the DNA is TGTGCCAGTAGTATACTCGACAGGGTGGATCCCTATGGCTACACCTTC. The rearrangement uses TRBV19 and TRBJ1-2; 7 nucleotides match TRBD1. Per the germline V gene, CDR1 is LNHDA and CDR2 is SQIVND (reference sequence). The CDR3 runs to 16 residues. The ends lost 2 bases at V and 4 bases at J; junction bases unmatched: 10.

The chain is built from TRBV5-1 and TRBJ2-5, with 12 bases identical to TRBD2. CDR1 is SGHRS, CDR2 YFSETQ, per germline. The CDR3 totals 16 residues. After removal of 4 bases from V and 4 bases from J, the junction contained 8 bases not matched to a gene. As DNA, the CDR3 is TGCGCCAGCAGCCGCCTAGCGGGAGGGTATCGAGAGACCCAGTACTTC. Amino acids: CASSRLAGGYRETQYF.

This clonotype occurred a few times. The chain employs TRBV5-1 and TRBJ2-1, with D maybe TRBD2 (6 bases). With the DNA end fitting TRBJ2-5 better, the J assignment may be wrong. Germline V gene sequence: CDR1 SGHRS, CDR2 YFSETQ. The length of the CDR3 is 15 residues. Written as DNA, the CDR3 is TGCGCCAGCAGCTTGGTGACGGGAGCAGTGGAGACCCAGTACTTC. Amino acids: CASSLVTGAVETQYF.

V and J are TRBV7-9 and TRBJ2-2; no clear D. From germline, CDR1 is SEHNR and CDR2 FQNEAQ (reference sequence). V gave up 5 bases and J gave up 7 bases, with 11 bases separating them. This CDR3 region has 13 residues. DNA for the CDR3: TGTGCCAGCAGCCCCACGAAGGACGGGGAGCTGTTTTTT. Its protein product is CASSPTKDGELFF.

J is TRBJ2-7 and V is TRBV6-1, with D perhaps given as TRBD1 or TRBD2 (6 bases each). The germline V gene encodes CDR1 MNHNS and CDR2 SASEGT. Trimming pared 8 bases from V and 4 bases from J, leaving 18 bases between. The length of the CDR3 is 14 residues. The CDR3 loop is CASATGAAPYEQYF. The CDR3 DNA is TGTGCCAGCGCTACGGGGGCCGCACCTTACGAGCAGTACTTC.

The chain couples TRBV9 to TRBJ2-4; a weak D match, TRBD2 (5 bases). Germline V CDR1 and CDR2: SGDLS, YYNGEE. The CDR3 has 13 amino acids. V lost 8 bases to trimming and J lost 8 bases, with 17 bases between them. The CDR3 region is CASQQRLDDIQYF. DNA of the CDR3: TGTGCCAGTCAACAGCGGCTTGATGACATTCAGTACTTC.

J is TRBJ2-5 and V is TRBV7-9, with D unclear. Germline assignment: CDR1 SEHNR and CDR2 FQNEAQ (reference sequence). V was cut by 1 base and J by 1 base, with 7 bases left in between. This CDR3 spans 14 amino acids. This CDR3 reads CASSLGRSQETQYF. The CDR3 nucleotides read TGTGCCAGCAGCTTAGGGCGGTCCCAAGAGACCCAGTACTTC. Variable domain in full (rest from reference TRBV7-9 and TRBJ2-5): DTGVSQNPRHKITKRGQNVTFRCDPISEHNRLYWYRQTLGQGPEFLTYFQNEAQLEKSRLLSDRFSAERPKGSFSTLEIQRTEQGDSAMYLCASSLGRSQETQYFGPGTRLLVL.

This chain joins TRBV20-1 and TRBJ1-2; D might be TRBD1 (5 bases). This CDR3 has 14 amino acids. Trimming shortened V by 3 bases and J by 4 bases, and 15 bases separated the two germline ends. The germline V gene has CDR1 DFQATT and CDR2 SNEGSKA (reference sequence). The CDR3 bases are TGCAGTGCTAGGGGGGGTAGGAGATTCTATGGCTACACCTTC. Amino acid sequence: CSARGGRRFYGYTF.

The chain links TRBV20-1 to TRBJ2-7; D may correspond to TRBD1 or TRBD2 (5 bases each). Per germline, CDR1 DFQATT and CDR2 SNEGSKA (reference sequence). The length of the CDR3 is 12 residues. The ends were cut back, 6 bases at V and 5 bases at J, with 14 bases in the middle. CDR3 sequence reads: CSAPGAKHEQYF. CDR3 bases: TGCAGTGCCCCCGGGGCTAAACACGAGCAGTACTTC.

This clonotype has just a few counts. This chain connects TRBV6-5 to TRBJ2-1, with 11 positions matching TRBD2. J gave up 0 bases and V 3 bases, and 10 bases lay outside the gene matches. Germline loops: CDR1 MNHEY, CDR2 SVGAGI. This CDR3 comprises 19 residues. The CDR3 sequence is CASSYLAGGSRVSYNEQFF. CDR3 sequence (DNA): TGTGCCAGCAGTTATTTAGCGGGAGGGTCCCGGGTCTCCTACAATGAGCAGTTCTTC.

Only a few counts were recorded for this clonotype. This rearrangement joins TRBV24-1 to TRBJ2-7; 8 nucleotides line up with TRBD1. Trimming took 4 bases from V and 7 from J; bases not matched to a gene: 8. Germline V gives CDR1 KGHDR, CDR2 SFDVKD. The CDR3 sequence is 14 residues long. CDR3 sequence (DNA): TGTGCCACCAGTGACCCGGACAGGGCACCTGAGCAGTACTTC. It codes for CATSDPDRAPEQYF.

This clonotype was counted a few times. The V and J genes are TRBV24-1 and TRBJ2-5; tentative D call: TRBD2 (6 bases). CDR3 length equals 12 residues. V lost 5 bases and J lost 5, with 8 bases in between. Germline V CDR1 and CDR2: KGHDR, SFDVKD. CDR3 residues: CATSVGGETQYF. CDR3 nucleotides: TGTGCCACCAGTGTTGGGGGGGAGACCCAGTACTTC.

The chain recombines TRBV27 with TRBJ2-5, with 8 positions matching TRBD2. The DNA end favors TRBJ2-7, so the J call may be wrong. The germline V gene encodes CDR1 MNHEY and CDR2 SMNVEV (reference sequence). This CDR3 is built from 14 residues. The DNA for the CDR3 is TGTGCCAGCGGCCCCTGGGGCGGGGGGTACGAGCAGTACTTC. The encoded protein is CASGPWGGGYEQYF.

V usage is TRBV20-1 and J usage is TRBJ1-6; D possibly corresponds to TRBD1 (5 bases). Germline-derived CDR1 and CDR2 are DFQATT and SNEGSKA (reference sequence). V was clipped by 0 bases and J by 8 bases, with 14 bases between them. CDR3 length: 15 amino acids. This CDR3 reads CSARDIARGDSPLHF. The CDR3 nucleotides read TGCAGTGCTAGAGATATCGCGCGGGGCGATTCACCCCTCCACTTT.

V gene TRBV20-1 combines with J gene TRBJ2-7; a weak D match, TRBD1 (5 bases). The CDR3 contains 16 residues. Between the trimmed V and J ends, which lost 2 bases and 4 bases, there was a span of 21 bases. CDR1 is DFQATT, CDR2 SNEGSKA, per germline (reference sequence). CDR3 amino acids: CSARFPLTDVRYEQYF. CDR3 coding DNA: TGCAGTGCTAGATTTCCATTGACAGATGTTCGGTACGAGCAGTACTTC.

The V gene is TRBV7-8, the J gene TRBJ1-5, with D possibly being TRBD1 (5 bases). CDR1 is SGHVS, CDR2 FQNEAQ, per germline. Deletions cut 4 bases from V and 1 base from J, with 11 bases between. The CDR3 length is 15 residues. CDR3 in DNA: TGTGCCAGCAGCTCAGACAAGGGGAGCAATCAGCCCCAGCATTTT. It encodes CASSSDKGSNQPQHF.

The chain couples TRBV20-1 to TRBJ2-7; 10 bases match TRBD2. CDR1 is DFQATT, CDR2 SNEGSKA, per germline (reference sequence). The trim removed 2 bases at V and 4 bases at J, leaving 5 bases unmatched. This CDR3 contains 14 residues. DNA of the CDR3: TGCAGTGCTAGATCTTCTAGCGGGAGTTACGAGCAGTACTTC. Protein sequence: CSARSSSGSYEQYF.

The chain carries TRBV14 and TRBJ2-1; the match to TRBD2 covers 9 bases. This CDR3 has 15 residues. V dropped 3 bases and J dropped 3; count of bases not matched to a gene: 3. Germline V gene lookup returns CDR1 SGHDN and CDR2 FVKESK. In nucleotides, the CDR3 is TGTGCCAGCAGCCAGAAGACTAGCGGCTACAATGAGCAGTTCTTC. It codes for CASSQKTSGYNEQFF.

V gene TRBV29-1 combines with J gene TRBJ2-7; D possibly matches TRBD1 or TRBD2 (5 bases each). CDR3 length: 14 residues. V was shortened by 4 bases and J by 1 base, with 14 bases between the two germline ends. CDR1 SQVTM and CDR2 ANQGSEA come from the germline V gene. In nucleotides, the CDR3 is TGCAGCGTTGGGGTGGGGGACCCTTCCTACGAGCAGTACTTC. Translating it yields CSVGVGDPSYEQYF.

J is TRBJ2-1 and V is TRBV29-1, with D perhaps matching TRBD2 (6 bases). The CDR3 loop spans 13 amino acids. Germline V gene lookup returns CDR1 SQVTM and CDR2 ANQGSEA. The ends were cut back, 5 bases at V and 4 bases at J, with 12 bases in the middle. CDR3 coding DNA: TGCAGCGTTACTGTGGGACTTTACAATGAGCAGTTCTTC. Translating it yields CSVTVGLYNEQFF.

This clonotype turned up a few times. One end of the junction is discordant with germline, which a read error may explain. The rearrangement joins TRBV29-1 to TRBJ2-5; the D gene is possibly TRBD2 (5 bases). Germline V lookup: CDR1 SQVTM, CDR2 ANQGSEA. This CDR3 comprises 14 residues. This CDR3 reads CSVEDIYSEETQYF. The CDR3 region has the DNA TGTAGCGTTGAAGATATCTACTCGGAGGAGACCCAGTACTTC.

This clonotype was seen ten or more times. The chain links TRBV3-1 to TRBJ2-7; D gene ambiguous. This CDR3 is 15 amino acids long. The germline V gene has CDR1 LGHDT and CDR2 YNNKEL (reference sequence). Trimming shortened V by 1 base and J by 3 bases, and 13 bases separated the two germline ends. The DNA of the CDR3 is TGTGCCAGCAGCCAAGGTTCGGTAGGGCTCTACGAGCAGTACTTC. It specifies CASSQGSVGLYEQYF.

This clonotype was observed a few times. This sequence joins TRBV5-1 and TRBJ2-7, with TRBD1 matching over 7 bases. Trimming removed 4 bases from V and 4 bases from J; junction bases left unmatched: 8. The CDR3 extends over 14 amino acids. The germline CDR1 and CDR2 sequences are SGHRS and YFSETQ. Written as DNA, the CDR3 is TGCGCCAGCAGCAGGAGGACAGGACAATACGAGCAGTACTTC. This gives the protein CASSRRTGQYEQYF.

The chain links TRBV20-1 to TRBJ1-1; D not resolved. The CDR3 runs 12 residues. Trimming took off 0 bases at V and 3 bases at J, with 5 bases between the two ends. CDR1 is DFQATT and CDR2 is SNEGSKA in the germline V gene (reference sequence). In DNA form, the CDR3 reads TGCAGTGCTAGAGACACCTACACTGAAGCTTTCTTT. It codes for CSARDTYTEAFF.

V and J are TRBV28 and TRBJ2-5, with a weak D call TRBD2 (5 bases). The DNA end favors TRBJ2-7, so the J call may be wrong. Per germline, CDR1 MDHEN and CDR2 SYDVKM. The CDR3 spans 14 residues. The CDR3, as DNA: TGTGCCAGCACCCGGACTTCCAATAACTACGAGCAGTACTTC. It is translated as CASTRTSNNYEQYF.